This TCR beta chain was sequenced in a study of OX40 agonist ivuxolimab in advanced cancers. Study background: Those treated in dose escalation had hepatocellular carcinoma, melanoma, renal cell cancer or head and neck cancer. Three patients had partial responses: one hepatocellular carcinoma, two cutaneous melanoma. General study findings and limits: CD4+ and CD8+ blood T cells expanded clonally by week 6 at 0.1 to 3.0 mg/kg.

V shed 6 bases and J shed 6 bases, with 14 bases lying between them. The CDR3 sequence is 14 residues long. The germline gives CDR1 MGHDK, CDR2 SYGVNS. Assay: immunoSEQ multiplex PCR; the TCRdb copy retains only in-frame clones and omits some. The profile shows 91,000 or so clones, approximately 94% of them singletons. Regarding this clone: Its antigen is not known.

Specimen: CD4+ or CD8+ T cells sorted from blood, collected in a trial of the OX40 agonist ivuxolimab. This TCR derives from an adult with an advanced solid tumor such as melanoma, head and neck, liver or kidney cancer. The V gene is TRBV25-1, the J gene TRBJ1-4, with a possible D match to TRBD1 (5 bases). The CDR3 sequence is CASRRAGYDEKLFF. In nucleotides, the CDR3 is TGTGCCAGCAGGAGGGCAGGGTACGATGAAAAACTGTTTTTT. Full variable domain (remainder filled in from reference TRBV25-1 and TRBJ1-4): EADIYQTPRYLVIGTGKKITLECSQTMGHDKMYWYQQDPGMELHLIHYSYGVNSTEKGDLSSESTVSRIRTEHFPLTLESARPSHTSQYLCASRRAGYDEKLFFGSGTQLSVL.